The clone carrying this T cell receptor (beta chain) is a singleton in its sample. Its specificity is unknown. This entry belongs to a study of TIL therapy for anti-PD-1-resistant metastatic lung cancer. Study outcomes and limitations: This highly selected cohort may not generalize to typical lung cancer patients. The baseline peripheral repertoire was partially replaced by infused TIL clonotypes that later decayed.

The immunoSEQ assay was v3. Sequencing depth was around 2 million read pairs for survey level, about 5-6.5 million for deep. The repertoire was sequenced with immunoSEQ multiplex PCR; TCRdb's copy has only in-frame clones and lacks some. The sample has about 45,000 clones; 79% are singletons. This sample's time point: pre-treatment sample, taken before nivolumab and TIL therapy. Enrollment ran from October 2017 to early 2020. The specimen was blood, collected at baseline. This clonotype was obtained from a man aged 70 or older with non-small cell lung cancer.

The CDR3 nucleotides are TGTGCCAGTAGTCGCCTAGCGGGAGGGTCCTACAATGAGCAGTTCTTC. This encodes CASSRLAGGSYNEQFF. The rearrangement joins TRBV19 to TRBJ2-1, with 12 bases identical to TRBD2. The trim removed 5 bases at V and 1 base at J, leaving 3 bases unmatched. This CDR3 spans 16 amino acids. Germline CDR1 is LNHDA and CDR2 is SQIVND (reference sequence).